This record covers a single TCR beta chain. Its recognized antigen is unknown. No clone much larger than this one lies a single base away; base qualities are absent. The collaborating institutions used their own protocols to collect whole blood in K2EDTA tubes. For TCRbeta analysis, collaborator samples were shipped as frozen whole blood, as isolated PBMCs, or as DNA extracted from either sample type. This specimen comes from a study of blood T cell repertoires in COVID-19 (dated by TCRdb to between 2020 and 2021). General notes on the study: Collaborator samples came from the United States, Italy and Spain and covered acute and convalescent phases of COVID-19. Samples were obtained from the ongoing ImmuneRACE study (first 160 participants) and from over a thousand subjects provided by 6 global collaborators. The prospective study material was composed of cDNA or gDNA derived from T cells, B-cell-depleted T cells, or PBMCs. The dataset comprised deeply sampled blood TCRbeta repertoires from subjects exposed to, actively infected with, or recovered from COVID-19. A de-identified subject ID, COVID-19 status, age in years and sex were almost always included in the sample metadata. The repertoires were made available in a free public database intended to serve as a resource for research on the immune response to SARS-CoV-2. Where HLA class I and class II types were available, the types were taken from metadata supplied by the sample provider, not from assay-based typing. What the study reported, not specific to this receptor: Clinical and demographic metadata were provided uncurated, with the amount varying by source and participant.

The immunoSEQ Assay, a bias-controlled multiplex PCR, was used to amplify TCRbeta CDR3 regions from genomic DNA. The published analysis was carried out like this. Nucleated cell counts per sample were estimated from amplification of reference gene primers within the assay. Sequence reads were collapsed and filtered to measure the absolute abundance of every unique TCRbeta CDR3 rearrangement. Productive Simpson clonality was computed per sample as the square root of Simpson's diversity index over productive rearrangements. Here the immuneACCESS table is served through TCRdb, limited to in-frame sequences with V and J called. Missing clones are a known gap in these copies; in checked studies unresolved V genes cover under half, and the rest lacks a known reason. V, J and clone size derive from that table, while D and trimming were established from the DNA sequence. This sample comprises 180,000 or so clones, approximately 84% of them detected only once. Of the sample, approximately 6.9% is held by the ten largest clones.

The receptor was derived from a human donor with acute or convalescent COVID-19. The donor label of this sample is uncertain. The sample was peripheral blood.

The DNA sequence reads TGTGCCAGCAGCCCCCAAAATGCCGGGATCGGACCCTACGAGCAGTACTTC. Protein translation: CASSPQNAGIGPYEQYF. This sequence uses TRBV7-3 and TRBJ2-7; a tentative D call is TRBD2 (5 bases match). Including the terminal cysteine and phenylalanine, the CDR3 comprises 17 residues. The sequence is cut down to CDR3 DNA, 51 bases in frame from base 1. V was cut back by 5 bases and J by 2 bases, leaving a gap of 22 bases between them. According to the germline V gene, CDR1 reads SGHTA and CDR2 reads FQGTGA.